This TCR beta chain was sequenced during a study of cytomegalovirus exposure and HLA in healthy donors. Whole-study results and caveats: When the data were analyzed later, several of the most significant clusters appeared to be linked to common viral pathogens.

The primer mix had 60 Vbeta and 13 Jbeta primers. Generated by immunoSEQ multiplex PCR, the TCRdb table keeps only in-frame clones and is missing some. The sample yields about 140,000 clones, under 70% seen once. The length of the CDR3 is 13 residues. The germline V gene has CDR1 KGHSH and CDR2 LQKENI. V was pared by 11 bases and J by 4 bases, with 16 bases between. On this clone itself: Its specificity is not known.

The chain couples TRBV18 to TRBJ2-3; D is perhaps TRBD1 (5 bases). Sequencing input: PBMCs. The sequence derives from a woman between 55 and 75 years old in good health and CMV-seronegative. CDR3 sequence: CAVNPTGSDTQYF. CDR3 in DNA: TGTGCCGTTAACCCCACAGGATCAGATACGCAGTATTTT. Full variable domain (remainder filled in from reference TRBV18 and TRBJ2-3): NAGVMQNPRHLVRRRGQEARLRCSPMKGHSHVYWYRQLPEEGLKFMVYLQKENIIDESGMPKERFSAEFPKEGPSILRIQQVVRGDSAAYFCAVNPTGSDTQYFGPGTRLTVL.